This TCR beta chain was recorded in a study of blood T cell repertoires in COVID-19. Study-level information: The analysed material was cDNA or gDNA that came from T cells, B-cell-depleted T cells, or PBMCs.

Per the authors' pipeline: Amplification with reference gene primers provided the estimates of nucleated cell counts. Assay: immunoSEQ multiplex PCR; the TCRdb copy retains only in-frame clones and omits some. Clone size and V and J calls were adopted from that table, with D and trimming inferred from the DNA. The sample lists some 240,000 clones; roughly 90% were seen once. The trim removed 2 bases at V and 2 bases at J, leaving 4 bases unmatched. The CDR3 has 14 residues. Germline lookup yields CDR1 SGHRS and CDR2 YFSETQ. The sequenced material came from peripheral blood. This chain uses TRBV5-1 with TRBJ2-7; 7 bases map to TRBD2. The clonotype comes from a man between 60 and 75 years old who had recovered from COVID-19. CDR3 nucleotide sequence: TGCGCCAGCAGCTTTAGCGGGTCCCCCTACGAGCAGTACTTC. This gives the protein CASSFSGSPYEQYF.